Listed below are T cell receptor beta chains from one sample, sequenced in a study of regulatory T cells in long-lasting Graves disease. MiXCR, applied by TCRdb to the multiplex PCR reads, yields one record per CDR3 protein. The table shows approximately 500,000 distinct CDR3 sequences, with roughly 21% occurring only once. The input for sequencing was peripheral blood mononuclear cells (PBMCs), taken when the disease was refractory, from a patient treated with antithyroid drugs. These receptors were obtained from a female donor with Graves disease. Each CDR3 is given with its conserved first and last residue. D genes are given only for firm matches. The size field is filled for only some rows; it gives once, few, many or a size class.

J gene	D gene	clone size	V gene	CDR3 DNA	CDR3 protein
TRBJ2-4	.	few	TRBV11-3	TGTGCCAGCAGCTCCGAACAGAACATTCAGTACTTC	CASSSEQNIQYF
TRBJ2-2	.	many	TRBV28	TGTGCCAGCAGTTTACGGACCCCTCTGGAAGGGAACACCGGGGAGCTGTTTTTT	CASSLRTPLEGNTGELFF
TRBJ1-1	.	.	TRBV5-1	TGCGCCAGCAGCTCTGGACTCTCCCGAAGCACTGAAGCTTTCTTT	CASSSGLSRSTEAFF
TRBJ1-5	TRBD1	many	TRBV28	TGTGCCAGCAGTTTAGGGACAGCCGTAATTAATCAGCCCCAGCATTTT	CASSLGTAVINQPQHF
TRBJ2-7	.	many	TRBV2	TGTGCCAGCAGTGAAAGACTGTACCGAGGGCAGTACTTC	CASSERLYRGQYF
TRBJ2-5	TRBD2	many	TRBV12-3/TRBV12-4	TGTGCCAGCAGTGTGAGCGGGAGAAGGATAGAGACCCAGTACTTC	CASSVSGRRIETQYF
TRBJ2-1	TRBD2	.	TRBV6-1	TGTGCCAGCAGTCGCCAGGGACTAGCGGGGGGGGACTCCTACAATGAGCAGTTCTTC	CASSRQGLAGGDSYNEQFF
TRBJ2-4	.	.	TRBV20-1	TGCAGTGCTAGCCAAAACATTCAGTACTTC	CSASQNIQYF
TRBJ1-6	.	.	TRBV7-8	TGTGCCAGCAGCTCCCGTCTATCCCCGGGGGCACCCCTCCACTTT	CASSSRLSPGAPLHF
TRBJ1-1	.	few	TRBV7-9	TGTGCCAGCAGCTCGGGACCCGTGAACACTGAAGCTTTCTTT	CASSSGPVNTEAFF
TRBJ2-7	TRBD1	many	TRBV28	TGTGCCAGCAGTCGTGGGACAGACATAGACATATACTACTTC	CASSRGTDIDIYYF
TRBJ1-5	TRBD1	few	TRBV6-1	TGTGCCAGCAGTCTCCGGGACAGGGGTAATCAGCCCCAGCATTTT	CASSLRDRGNQPQHF
TRBJ2-1	.	.	TRBV11-2	TGTGCCAGCAGCTTAGCGGGCGAGAGGGACAATGAGCAGTTCTTC	CASSLAGERDNEQFF
TRBJ1-1	.	.	TRBV20-1	TGCAGTGCTAGAGATCCAAGGGTTAACACTGAAGCTTTCTTT	CSARDPRVNTEAFF
TRBJ1-1	.	many	TRBV28	TGTGCCAGCAGCCCTGGGCCTGAAGCTTTCTTT	CASSPGPEAFF
TRBJ1-1	.	many	TRBV28	TGTGCCAGCACCCAAACAGGGTCCACTGAAGCTTTCTTT	CASTQTGSTEAFF
TRBJ2-7	TRBD1	many	TRBV28	TGTGCCAGCATGGGACAGGTCGTAGAAGGAGAGCAGTACTTC	CASMGQVVEGEQYF
TRBJ1-1	.	.	TRBV28	TGTGCCAGCAGTTTAGGCAGGTCTGGAGCTTTCTTT	CASSLGRSGAFF
TRBJ2-7	.	.	TRBV27	TGTGCCAGCAAAACCCTCGGGGCGCAGGGATACTACGAGCAGTACTTC	CASKTLGAQGYYEQYF
TRBJ1-1	.	.	TRBV30	TGTGCCTGGACGAAAGGGGTAACTGAAGCTTTCTTT	CAWTKGVTEAFF
TRBJ1-2	TRBD1	.	TRBV5-6	TGTGCCAGCAACCGAGGGGGCGGAAACTATGGCTACACCTTC	CASNRGGGNYGYTF
TRBJ1-1	.	few	TRBV29-1	TGCAGCGTTGGAACGTTTGGCACTGAAGCTTTCTTT	CSVGTFGTEAFF
TRBJ1-1	.	once	TRBV7-2	TGTGCCAGCTCACAACGGGACACAGAGAACACTGAAGCTTTCTTT	CASSQRDTENTEAFF
TRBJ2-5	TRBD1	.	TRBV13	TGTGCCAGCAGCTTAGAGTCCGAGACAGGGGATGGGACCCAGTACTTC	CASSLESETGDGTQYF
TRBJ1-6	.	.	TRBV30	TGTGCCTGGAACCTGAATAATTCACCCCTCCACTTT	CAWNLNNSPLHF
TRBJ1-3	TRBD1	few	TRBV7-2	TGTGCCAGCAGCTCTACGGACAGGGATGGAAACACCATATATTTT	CASSSTDRDGNTIYF
TRBJ1-4	.	many	TRBV20-1	TGCAGTGCTAGAGTCGGCTTAACTAATGAAAAACTGTTTTTT	CSARVGLTNEKLFF
TRBJ2-3	.	few	TRBV27	TGTGCCAGCAGTTTTGCGTTTCTCCGAATCACAGATACGCAGTATTTT	CASSFAFLRITDTQYF
TRBJ2-1	TRBD2	.	TRBV28	TGTGCCAGCAGTCCACCGCCTGGTGGGACTAGCGAGGAGCAGTTCTTC	CASSPPPGGTSEEQFF
TRBJ1-2	TRBD1	.	TRBV19	TGTGCCAGTACCAGGGACAGGGATCGGCGAGGCTACACCTTC	CASTRDRDRRGYTF
TRBJ1-1	.	.	TRBV5-1	TGCGCCAGCAGCCCTTCAGGGGTTGAAGCTTTCTTT	CASSPSGVEAFF
TRBJ2-7	.	many	TRBV7-2	TGTGCCAGCAGCGGCGGGTACGCCACCTTCTACGAGCAGTACTTC	CASSGGYATFYEQYF
TRBJ2-4	.	many	TRBV28	TGTGCCAGCAGTTTTGTGGGAACCAAAAACATTCAGTACTTC	CASSFVGTKNIQYF
TRBJ1-2	.	many	TRBV27	TGTGCCAGCAGTTTCGCCGGGGCCTTCGACGGTGGCTACACCTTC	CASSFAGAFDGGYTF
TRBJ2-5	.	.	TRBV5-1	TGCGCCAGCAGCTTGGCCAAACAAGAGACCCAGTACTTC	CASSLAKQETQYF
TRBJ1-2	.	.	TRBV11-2	TGTGCCAGCAGCTTAGCGGGCGGCTACTATGGCTACACCTTC	CASSLAGGYYGYTF
TRBJ1-2	TRBD1	.	TRBV7-2	TGTGCCAGCAGCCCATCCCCGGGGACAGGGAATGGCTACACCTTC	CASSPSPGTGNGYTF
TRBJ2-4	.	.	TRBV28	TGTGCCAGCAGGGAGGGCTCAGCCAAAAACATTCAGTACTTC	CASREGSAKNIQYF
TRBJ1-1	.	few	TRBV5-1	TGCGCCAGCAAAATCGTCGTGAACACTGAAGCTTTCTTT	CASKIVVNTEAFF
TRBJ2-2	TRBD2	once	TRBV5-6	TGTGCCAGCAGCCCTATGACCTTAGCGGGAGAAAACACCGGGGAGCTGTTTTTT	CASSPMTLAGENTGELFF
TRBJ2-7	TRBD1	.	TRBV11-2	TGTGCCAGCAGCCCGGACAGGGTACGCGAGCAGTACTTC	CASSPDRVREQYF
TRBJ1-5	.	few	TRBV19	TGTGCCAGTAACCGGGGGTCGGGCAATCAGCCCCAGCATTTT	CASNRGSGNQPQHF
TRBJ2-1	.	.	TRBV11-2	TGTGCCAGCAGCTTAGATACAGCCCTAAGCTACAATGAGCAGTTCTTC	CASSLDTALSYNEQFF
TRBJ1-6	.	.	TRBV6-1	TGTGCCAGCATTCCGGGACAATTATATGTCTCCTATAATTCACCCCTCCGCTTT	CASIPGQLYVSYNSPLRF
TRBJ2-2	TRBD1	.	TRBV29-1	TGCAGCGTTGAAGGCCTACAGGGGGCCGGGGAGCTGTTTTTT	CSVEGLQGAGELFF